The rows below give T cell receptor beta chains drawn from one sample of a study of shared clonotypes between healthy human individuals. Clones were read by immunoSEQ multiplex PCR, and TCRdb kept only the in-frame ones, dropping some. Of fewer than 700,000 clones listed, 70% to 80% are singletons. Sequences were obtained from PBMCs. The receptors were sampled from a woman aged 40 to 55 in good health. Some clones in this sample may be carry-over from other donors' samples. The CDR3 runs from the conserved cysteine through the conserved F or W. A D gene is named only where the DNA matches it firmly. Only part of the rows carry a size: once, few, many, or a class if the clone is expanded.

j_call clone_size d_call v_call cdr3_aa cdr3_nt
TRBJ1-1 many TRBD1 TRBV19 CASRTGGDTEAFF TGTGCCAGCAGGACAGGGGGCGACACTGAAGCTTTCTTT
TRBJ2-3 . TRBD1 TRBV5-4 CAAYRDRDTDTQYF TGTGCCGCCTACCGGGACAGAGACACAGATACGCAGTATTTT
TRBJ1-4 . . TRBV10-2 CASSDAGGRDEKLFF TGCGCCAGCAGTGACGCTGGGGGACGGGATGAAAAACTGTTTTTT
TRBJ2-5 once . TRBV6-5 CASRTLGETQYF TGTGCCAGCAGGACCCTGGGGGAGACCCAGTACTTC
TRBJ2-6 . TRBD1 TRBV7-9 CASQQGYGANVLTF TGTGCCAGCCAACAGGGGTATGGGGCCAACGTCCTGACTTTC
TRBJ2-1 . TRBD2 TRBV15 CATSRELAGYNEQFF TGTGCCACCAGCAGAGAACTAGCGGGGTACAATGAGCAGTTCTTC
TRBJ2-7 . . TRBV5-1 CASSLYTNYEQYF TGCGCCAGCAGCTTGTACACGAACTACGAGCAGTACTTC
TRBJ2-7 . TRBD1 TRBV9 CASSGPGQAYEQYF TGTGCCAGCAGCGGACCGGGACAGGCCTACGAGCAGTACTTC
TRBJ1-2 . . TRBV6-1 CASRTQLDGYGYTF TGTGCCAGCAGAACACAATTGGACGGGTATGGCTACACCTTC
TRBJ2-2 . . TRBV5-1 CASGVGDQGGELFF TGCGCCAGCGGAGTGGGGGATCAAGGCGGGGAGCTGTTTTTT
TRBJ1-5 . TRBD1 TRBV19 CASSQGRGHSNQPQHF TGTGCCAGTAGTCAAGGCAGGGGGCATAGCAATCAGCCCCAGCATTTT
TRBJ2-7 . . TRBV28 CASMRQDYYEQYF TGTGCCAGCATGAGACAAGATTACTACGAGCAGTACTTC
TRBJ2-1 few TRBD2 TRBV11-2 CASSSGTSGLNEQFF TGTGCCAGCAGCTCCGGGACTAGCGGGTTGAATGAGCAGTTCTTC
TRBJ2-3 . TRBD2 TRBV19 CASSIGGRAGTQYF TGTGCCAGTAGTATAGGCGGGAGGGCCGGTACGCAGTATTTT
TRBJ2-5 . . TRBV27 CASSSVGSETQYF TGTGCCAGCAGTTCGGTGGGTAGCGAGACCCAGTACTTC
TRBJ2-7 . TRBD1 TRBV7-9 CASSGTGVGEQYF TGTGCCAGCAGCGGGACAGGGGTCGGCGAGCAGTACTTC
TRBJ2-1 . TRBD2 TRBV7-9 CASIGAKWAGGSYNEQFF TGTGCCAGCATAGGGGCGAAGTGGGCGGGAGGATCCTACAATGAGCAGTTCTTC
TRBJ1-2 . TRBD1 TRBV27 CASRKQGADYGYTF TGTGCCAGCAGGAAACAGGGGGCGGACTATGGCTACACCTTC
TRBJ2-5 . . TRBV10-3 CAIRDSGAQETQYF TGTGCCATCAGAGACAGTGGGGCTCAAGAGACCCAGTACTTC
TRBJ2-7 . . TRBV15 CATRRGRNEQYF TGTGCCACCAGGCGGGGGCGGAACGAGCAGTACTTC
TRBJ1-1 . . TRBV28 CASSPRVDTEAFF TGTGCCAGCAGCCCTAGGGTAGACACTGAAGCTTTCTTT
TRBJ1-5 . . TRBV7-2 CASSPPGGQPQHF TGTGCCAGCAGCCCCCCGGGTGGTCAGCCCCAGCATTTT
TRBJ1-3 . TRBD1 TRBV6-1 CASSEALTGAGNTIYF TGTGCCAGCAGTGAAGCCCTGACAGGGGCTGGAAACACCATATATTTT
TRBJ2-5 . . TRBV10-3 CAISGLGVGETQYF TGTGCCATCAGTGGGCTGGGGGTCGGGGAGACCCAGTACTTC
TRBJ1-1 . . TRBV27 CASSSYREFAMNTEAFF TGTGCCAGCAGTTCCTACAGGGAATTTGCCATGAACACTGAAGCTTTCTTT